Here is one T cell receptor beta chain with its context. The entry originates in a study of blood T cell repertoires in COVID-19. CDR3 length: 14 residues. The germline V gene has CDR1 MNHNY and CDR2 SVGAGI (reference sequence). The V gene lost 2 bases and the J gene lost 2 bases, with 7 bases spanning the gap. Assay used: immunoSEQ multiplex PCR; TCRdb lists only in-frame clones, some missing. The sample records tens of thousands of clones, 85% to 90% being singletons. This TCR derives from a human donor in a cohort sampled during active COVID-19. Sequenced sample: peripheral blood. This chain connects TRBV6-6 to TRBJ1-5; D is perhaps TRBD1 (5 bases). The CDR3 DNA reads as TGTGCCAGCAGTTACGGGGCCGGCAATCAGCCCCAGCATTTT. This sequence encodes CASSYGAGNQPQHF.